This TCR beta chain was retrieved from a study of metastatic and nonmetastatic thyroid tumors (dated by TCRdb to 2018 to 2020). Context from the whole study: For patients with malignant and with benign thyroid disease, the researchers compared repertoires between peripheral blood samples and tumor or nodule tissue samples.

What the study reported, not specific to this receptor: In both blood and tumor samples, malignant tumors were reported to have significantly higher TCR beta diversity than benign nodules.

Library prep was done by PCR. Sequencing instrument: Illumina HiSeq 4000. High-throughput sequencing was used to profile the TCR beta-chain CDR3 region of each patient. Per the source publication's procedure: Drawing on CDR3 differences between clinicopathological groups, the researchers built a classifier meant to tell apart patients with distant-metastatic papillary thyroid cancer. The Shannon index was used to measure repertoire diversity, and the Morisita-Horn index was used to measure how similar tumor and blood repertoires were. In TCRdb, the public reads were trimmed at Q25 with fastp and aligned with MiXCR, with productive beta chains retained. TCRdb assigned the V and J calls; the authors' analysis was not used. In all, the sample holds some 12,000 clones, and roughly 33% of those were seen once. The ten top clones hold approximately 12% of the sample. Comments on this clone: Its target antigen remains unknown. This may be a read error, as it is one base from a much larger clone.

No patient had received any treatment before thyroid surgery. Using T-cell receptor beta sequencing, the researchers looked back retrospectively at clinical samples from patients, gathered between about 2012 and 2019. The clonotype comes from a female donor with papillary thyroid cancer or a benign thyroid nodule (not recorded which). Some clones in this sample may be carry-over from other donors' samples. Source material: tumor tissue.

The sequence in DNA is TGCAGCGTTGAAAACGCAGATGAAGCTTCCTTT. Its amino acids are CSVENADEASF. The chain couples TRBV29-1 to TRBJ1-1, with an unclear D gene assignment. CDR1 and CDR2 were assigned from the germline V gene as SQVTM and ANQGSEA. Including cysteine and phenylalanine, the CDR3 has 11 amino acids. Only the CDR3 DNA is retained, 33 bases long and in frame from the first base.